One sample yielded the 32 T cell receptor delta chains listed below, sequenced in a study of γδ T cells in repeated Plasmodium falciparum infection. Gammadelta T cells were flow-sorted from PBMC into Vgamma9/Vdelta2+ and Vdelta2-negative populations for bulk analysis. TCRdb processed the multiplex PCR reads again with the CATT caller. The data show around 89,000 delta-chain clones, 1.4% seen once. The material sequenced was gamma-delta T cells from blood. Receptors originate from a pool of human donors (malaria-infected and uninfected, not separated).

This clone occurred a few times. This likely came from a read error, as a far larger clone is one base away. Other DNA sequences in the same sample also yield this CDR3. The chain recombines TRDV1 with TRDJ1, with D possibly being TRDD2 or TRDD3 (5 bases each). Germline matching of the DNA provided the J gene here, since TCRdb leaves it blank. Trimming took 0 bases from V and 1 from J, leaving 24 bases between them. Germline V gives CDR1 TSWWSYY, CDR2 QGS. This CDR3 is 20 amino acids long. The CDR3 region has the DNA TGTGCTCTTGGGGAACTTTTCCTCGGGGGGTACGTGTGGGGCACCGATAAACTCATCTTT. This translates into CALGELFLGGYVWGTDKLIF.

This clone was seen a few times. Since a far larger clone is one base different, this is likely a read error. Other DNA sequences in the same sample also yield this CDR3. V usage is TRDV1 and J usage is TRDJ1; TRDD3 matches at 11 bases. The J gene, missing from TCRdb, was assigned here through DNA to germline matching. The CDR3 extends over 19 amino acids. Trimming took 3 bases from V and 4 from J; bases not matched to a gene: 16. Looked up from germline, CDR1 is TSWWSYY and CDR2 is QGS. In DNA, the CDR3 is TGTGCTCTTGGGGAGCTGGGTTCTTGGGGGATACGAGACGGCGATAAACTCATCTTT. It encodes CALGELGSWGIRDGDKLIF.

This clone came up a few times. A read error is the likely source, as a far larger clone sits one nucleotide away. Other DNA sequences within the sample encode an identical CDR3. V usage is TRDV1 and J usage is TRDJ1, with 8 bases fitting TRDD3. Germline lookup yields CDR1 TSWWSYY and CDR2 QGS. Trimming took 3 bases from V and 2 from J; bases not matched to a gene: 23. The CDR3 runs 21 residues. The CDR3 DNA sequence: TGTGCTCTTGGGGATGGTTATAGACAGGGATACGGTTTTTACTTGACCGATAAACTCATCTTT. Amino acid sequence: CALGDGYRQGYGFYLTDKLIF.

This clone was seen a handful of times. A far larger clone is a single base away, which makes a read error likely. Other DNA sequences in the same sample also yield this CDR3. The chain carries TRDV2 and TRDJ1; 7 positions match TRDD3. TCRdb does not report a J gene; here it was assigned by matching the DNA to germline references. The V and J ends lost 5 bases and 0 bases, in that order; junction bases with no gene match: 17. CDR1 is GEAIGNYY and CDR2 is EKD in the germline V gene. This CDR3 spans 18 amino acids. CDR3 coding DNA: TGTGCCTGTGGACGAGTCGTGGTTGGGGGAGACCACACCGATAAACTCATCTTT. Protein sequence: CACGRVVVGGDHTDKLIF.

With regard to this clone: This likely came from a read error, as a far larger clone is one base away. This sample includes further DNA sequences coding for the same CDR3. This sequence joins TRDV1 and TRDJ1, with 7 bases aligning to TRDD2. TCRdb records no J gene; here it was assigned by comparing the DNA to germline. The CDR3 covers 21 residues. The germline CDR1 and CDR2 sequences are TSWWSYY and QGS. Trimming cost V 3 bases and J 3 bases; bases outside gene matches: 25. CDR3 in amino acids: CALGDSAFLRAGGYCPDKLIF. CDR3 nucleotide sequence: TGTGCTCTTGGGGACTCGGCCTTCCTCCGGGCTGGAGGATATTGCCCCGATAAACTCATCTTT.

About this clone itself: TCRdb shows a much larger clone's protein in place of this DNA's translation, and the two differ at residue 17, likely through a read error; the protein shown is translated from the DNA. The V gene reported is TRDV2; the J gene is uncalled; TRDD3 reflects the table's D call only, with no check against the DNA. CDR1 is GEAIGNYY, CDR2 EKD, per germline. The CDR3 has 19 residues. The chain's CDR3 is CACDTGAAPSPTYTDKPIF. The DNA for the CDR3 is TGTGCCTGTGACACCGGGGCGGCCCCGTCCCCCACGTACACCGATAAACCCATCTTT.

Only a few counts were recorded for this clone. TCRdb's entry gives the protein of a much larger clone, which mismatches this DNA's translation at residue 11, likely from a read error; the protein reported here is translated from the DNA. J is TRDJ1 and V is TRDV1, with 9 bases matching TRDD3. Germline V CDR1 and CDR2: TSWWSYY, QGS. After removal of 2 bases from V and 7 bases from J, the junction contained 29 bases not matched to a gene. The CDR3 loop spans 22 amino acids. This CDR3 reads CALGEESRRRGLGELFGPKLIF. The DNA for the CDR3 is TGTGCTCTTGGGGAAGAGAGTCGGCGGCGGGGACTGGGGGAGCTCTTTGGTCCTAAACTCATCTTT.

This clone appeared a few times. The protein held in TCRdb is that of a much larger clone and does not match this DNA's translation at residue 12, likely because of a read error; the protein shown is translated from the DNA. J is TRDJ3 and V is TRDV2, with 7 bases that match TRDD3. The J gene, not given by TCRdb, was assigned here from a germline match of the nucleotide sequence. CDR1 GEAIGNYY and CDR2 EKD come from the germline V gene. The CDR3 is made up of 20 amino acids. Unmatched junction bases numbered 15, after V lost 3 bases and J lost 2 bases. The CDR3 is CACDSWGSQESPWDTRQMFF. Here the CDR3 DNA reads TGTGCCTGTGACTCCTGGGGGTCGCAAGAAAGCCCCTGGGACACCCGACAGATGTTTTTC.

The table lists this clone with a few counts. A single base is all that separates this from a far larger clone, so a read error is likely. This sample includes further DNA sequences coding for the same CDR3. The CDR3 DNA is TGCGCCTGTGACACCGTCGGGTATGGTGGGGGAACGCCCCTCACCGATAAACTCATCTTT. The encoded protein is CACDTVGYGGGTPLTDKLIF. The chain couples TRDV2 to TRDJ1; 7 bases agree with TRDD3. TCRdb is silent on the J gene; assignment here came from matching the DNA to germline. Germline CDR1 is GEAIGNYY and CDR2 is EKD. This CDR3 is 20 amino acids long.

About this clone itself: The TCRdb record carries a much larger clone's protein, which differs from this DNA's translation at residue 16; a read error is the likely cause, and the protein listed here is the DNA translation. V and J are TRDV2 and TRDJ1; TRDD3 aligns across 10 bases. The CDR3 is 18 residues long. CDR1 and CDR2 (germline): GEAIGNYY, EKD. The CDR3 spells CACDNLLGDRGGNMKPIF. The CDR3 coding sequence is TGTGCCTGTGACAACTTACTGGGGGATCGGGGCGGCAATATGAAACCCATCTTT.

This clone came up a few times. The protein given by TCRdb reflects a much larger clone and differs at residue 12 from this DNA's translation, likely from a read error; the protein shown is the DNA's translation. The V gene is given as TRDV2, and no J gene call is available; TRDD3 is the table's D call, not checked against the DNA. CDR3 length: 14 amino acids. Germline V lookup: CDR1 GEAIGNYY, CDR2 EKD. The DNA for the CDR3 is TGTGCCTGTGACCCTATTACTGGGGCCGATAAATTCATCTTT. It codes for CACDPITGADKFIF.

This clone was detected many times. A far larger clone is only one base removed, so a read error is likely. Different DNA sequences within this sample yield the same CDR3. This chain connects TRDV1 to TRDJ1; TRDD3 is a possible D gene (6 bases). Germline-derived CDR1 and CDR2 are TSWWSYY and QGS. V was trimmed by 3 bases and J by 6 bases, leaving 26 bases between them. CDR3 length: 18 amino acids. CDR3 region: CALGDRDGRGIIGYKLIF. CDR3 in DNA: TGTGCTCTTGGGGACAGGGACGGAAGAGGGATAATCGGGTATAAACTCATCTTT.

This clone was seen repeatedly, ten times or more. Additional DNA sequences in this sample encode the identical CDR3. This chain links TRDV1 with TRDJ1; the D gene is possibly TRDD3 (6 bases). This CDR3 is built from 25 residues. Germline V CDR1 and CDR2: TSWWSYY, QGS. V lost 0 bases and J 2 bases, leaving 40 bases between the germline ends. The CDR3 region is CALGELRPSFYRTFGDPHRTDKLIF. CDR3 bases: TGTGCTCTTGGGGAACTCCGGCCCAGTTTTTACCGGACGTTCGGGGATCCACACCGAACCGATAAACTCATCTTT.

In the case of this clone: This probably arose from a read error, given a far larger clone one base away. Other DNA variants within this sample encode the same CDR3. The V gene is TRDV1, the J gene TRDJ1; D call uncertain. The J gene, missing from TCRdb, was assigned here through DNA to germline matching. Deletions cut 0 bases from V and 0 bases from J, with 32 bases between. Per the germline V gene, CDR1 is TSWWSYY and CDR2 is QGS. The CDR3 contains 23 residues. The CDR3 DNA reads TGTGCTCTTGGGGAACTAAGTACCTTGACAGTACTCCATGCGCCAATTTACACCGATAAACTCATCTTT. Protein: CALGELSTLTVLHAPIYTDKLIF.

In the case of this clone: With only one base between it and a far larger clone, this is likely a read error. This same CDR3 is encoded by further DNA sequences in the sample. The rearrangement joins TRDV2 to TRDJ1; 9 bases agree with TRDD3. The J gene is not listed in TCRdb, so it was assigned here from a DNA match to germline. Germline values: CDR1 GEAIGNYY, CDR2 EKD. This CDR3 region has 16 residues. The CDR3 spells CACDKLGEQYTDKLIF. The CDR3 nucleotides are TGTGCCTGTGACAAACTGGGGGAGCAATACACCGACAAACTCATCTTT.

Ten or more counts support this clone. The CDR3: CALGELLAWGIRTDKLIF. DNA of the CDR3: TGTGCTCTTGGGGAACTCCTGGCCTGGGGGATAAGAACCGATAAACTCATCTTT. The chain is built from TRDV1 and TRDJ1; 10 bases map to TRDD3. The J gene is not listed in TCRdb, so it was assigned here from a DNA match to germline. This CDR3 has 18 amino acids. J gave up 2 bases and V 0 bases, and 9 bases lay outside the gene matches. Germline V gene sequence: CDR1 TSWWSYY, CDR2 QGS.

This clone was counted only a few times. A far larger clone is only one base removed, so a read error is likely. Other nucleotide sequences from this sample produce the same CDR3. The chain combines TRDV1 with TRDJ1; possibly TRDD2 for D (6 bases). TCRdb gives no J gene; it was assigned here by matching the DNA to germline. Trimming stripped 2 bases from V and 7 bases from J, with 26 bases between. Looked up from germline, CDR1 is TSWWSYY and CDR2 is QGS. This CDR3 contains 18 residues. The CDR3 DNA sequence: TGTGCTCTTGGGGAAGCCTTCTTCCTTGACGGGAGAGGGGGTAAACTCATCTTT. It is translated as CALGEAFFLDGRGGKLIF.

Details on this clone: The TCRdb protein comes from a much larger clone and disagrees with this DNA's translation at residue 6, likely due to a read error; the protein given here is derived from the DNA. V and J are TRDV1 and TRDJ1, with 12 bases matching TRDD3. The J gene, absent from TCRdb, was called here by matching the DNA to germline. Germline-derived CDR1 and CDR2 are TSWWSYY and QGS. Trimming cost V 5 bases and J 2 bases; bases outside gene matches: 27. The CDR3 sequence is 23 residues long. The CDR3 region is CALGRGVVTRKLGDTPSTDKLIF. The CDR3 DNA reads TGTGCTCTTGGGAGAGGGGTAGTTACCCGAAAACTGGGGGATACTCCCAGTACCGATAAACTCATCTTT.

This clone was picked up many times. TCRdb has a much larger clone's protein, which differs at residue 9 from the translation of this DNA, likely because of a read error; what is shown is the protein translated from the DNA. CDR3 region: CALGELAPDWGTYTDKLIF. The DNA of the CDR3 is TGTGCTCTTGGGGAACTAGCTCCTGACTGGGGGACGTACACCGATAAACTCATCTTT. The V gene is TRDV1, the J gene TRDJ1; 9 bases are a match to TRDD3. The J gene is absent in TCRdb and was assigned here via DNA matching to germline. The CDR3 is made up of 19 amino acids. CDR1 is TSWWSYY and CDR2 is QGS in the germline V gene. V lost 0 bases to trimming and J lost 0 bases; unmatched junction nucleotides: 11.

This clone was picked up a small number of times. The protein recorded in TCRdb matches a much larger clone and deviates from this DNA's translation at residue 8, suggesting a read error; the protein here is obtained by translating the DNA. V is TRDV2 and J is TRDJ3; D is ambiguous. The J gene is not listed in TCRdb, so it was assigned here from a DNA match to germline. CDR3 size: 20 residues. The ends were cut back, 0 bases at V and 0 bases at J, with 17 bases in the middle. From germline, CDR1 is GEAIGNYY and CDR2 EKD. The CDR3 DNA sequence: TGTGCCTGTGACACCGCGGGACACCCGAAAAGCTCCTGGGACACCCGACAGATGTTTTTC. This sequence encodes CACDTAGHPKSSWDTRQMFF.

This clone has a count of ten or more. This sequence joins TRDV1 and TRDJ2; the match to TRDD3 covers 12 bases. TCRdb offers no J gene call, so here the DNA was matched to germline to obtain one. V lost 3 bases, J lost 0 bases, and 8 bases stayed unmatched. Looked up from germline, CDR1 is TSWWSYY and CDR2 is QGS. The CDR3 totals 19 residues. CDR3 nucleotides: TGTGCTCTTGGGGACCTGTACTGGGGGATACTCGCTTTGACAGCACAACTCTTCTTT. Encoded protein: CALGDLYWGILALTAQLFF.

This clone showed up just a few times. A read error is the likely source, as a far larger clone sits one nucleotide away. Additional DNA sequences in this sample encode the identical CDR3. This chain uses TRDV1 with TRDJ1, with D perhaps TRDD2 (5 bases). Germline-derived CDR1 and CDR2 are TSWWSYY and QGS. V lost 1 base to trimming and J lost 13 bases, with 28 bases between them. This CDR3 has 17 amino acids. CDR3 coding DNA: TGTGCTCTTGGGGAACCGGGCTTCCGACGACACACCGATAAGCCCATCTTT. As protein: CALGEPGFRRHTDKPIF.

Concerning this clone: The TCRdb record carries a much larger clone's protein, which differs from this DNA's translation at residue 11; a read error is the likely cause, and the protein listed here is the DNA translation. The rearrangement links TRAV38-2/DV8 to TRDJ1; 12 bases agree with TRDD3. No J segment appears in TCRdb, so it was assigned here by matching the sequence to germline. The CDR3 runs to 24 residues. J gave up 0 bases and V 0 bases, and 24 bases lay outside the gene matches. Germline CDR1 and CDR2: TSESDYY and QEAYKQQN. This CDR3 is CAYRSGPSYDHWGILKGYTDKLIF. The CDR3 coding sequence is TGTGCTTATAGGAGCGGGCCTTCCTACGACCACTGGGGGATACTGAAGGGGTACACCGATAAACTCATCTTT.

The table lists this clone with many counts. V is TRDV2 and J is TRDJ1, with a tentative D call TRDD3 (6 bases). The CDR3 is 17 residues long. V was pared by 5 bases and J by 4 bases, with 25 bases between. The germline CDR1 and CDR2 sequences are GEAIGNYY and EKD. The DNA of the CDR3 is TGTGCCTGTGTACCCATCTTACGCGGGGATCCCTTCGATAAACTCATCTTT. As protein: CACVPILRGDPFDKLIF.

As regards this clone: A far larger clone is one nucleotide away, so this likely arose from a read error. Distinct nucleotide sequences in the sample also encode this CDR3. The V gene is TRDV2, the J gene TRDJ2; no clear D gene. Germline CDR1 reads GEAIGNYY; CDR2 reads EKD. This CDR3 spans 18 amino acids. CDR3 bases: TGTGCCTGTGACACCCGGTACGACACCCGCCTTTCGACAGCACAGCTCTTCTTT. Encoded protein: CACDTRYDTRLSTAQLFF.

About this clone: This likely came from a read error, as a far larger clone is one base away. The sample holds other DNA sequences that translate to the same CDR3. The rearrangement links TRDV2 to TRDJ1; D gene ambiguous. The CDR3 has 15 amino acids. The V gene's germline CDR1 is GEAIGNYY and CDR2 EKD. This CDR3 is CACDPLQRPHGKLIF. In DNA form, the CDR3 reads TGTGCATGTGACCCCTTACAACGTCCGCACGGTAAACTCATCTTT.

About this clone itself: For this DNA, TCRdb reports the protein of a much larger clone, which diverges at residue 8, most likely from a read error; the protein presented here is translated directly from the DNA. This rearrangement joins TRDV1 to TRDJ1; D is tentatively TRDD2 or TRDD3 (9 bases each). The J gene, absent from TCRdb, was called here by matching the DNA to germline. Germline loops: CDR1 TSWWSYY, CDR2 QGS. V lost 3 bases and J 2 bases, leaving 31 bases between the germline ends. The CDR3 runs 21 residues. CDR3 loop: CALGDGLPTQQTGGVTDKLIF. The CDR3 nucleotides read TGTGCTCTTGGGGATGGCCTTCCTACACAACAAACTGGGGGAGTTACCGATAAACTCATCTTT.

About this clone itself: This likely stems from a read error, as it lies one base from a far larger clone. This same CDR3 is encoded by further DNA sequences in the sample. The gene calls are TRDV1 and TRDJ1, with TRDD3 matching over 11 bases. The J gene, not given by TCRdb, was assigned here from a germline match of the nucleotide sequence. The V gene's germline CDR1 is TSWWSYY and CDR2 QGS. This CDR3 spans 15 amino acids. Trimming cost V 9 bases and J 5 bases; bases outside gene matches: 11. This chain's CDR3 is CALDGGYALRDKLIF. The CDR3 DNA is TGTGCTCTCGATGGGGGATACGCGCTGCGGGATAAACTCATCTTT.

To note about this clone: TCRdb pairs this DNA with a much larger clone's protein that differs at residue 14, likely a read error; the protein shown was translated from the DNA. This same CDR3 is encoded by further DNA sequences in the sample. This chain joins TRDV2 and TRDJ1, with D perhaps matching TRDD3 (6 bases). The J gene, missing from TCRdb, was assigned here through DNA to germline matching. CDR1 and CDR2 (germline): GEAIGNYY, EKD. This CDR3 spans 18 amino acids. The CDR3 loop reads CACDTLSPRDTGTEKLIF. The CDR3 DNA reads TGTGCCTGTGACACCCTTTCTCCAAGAGATACGGGGACCGAAAAACTCATCTTT.

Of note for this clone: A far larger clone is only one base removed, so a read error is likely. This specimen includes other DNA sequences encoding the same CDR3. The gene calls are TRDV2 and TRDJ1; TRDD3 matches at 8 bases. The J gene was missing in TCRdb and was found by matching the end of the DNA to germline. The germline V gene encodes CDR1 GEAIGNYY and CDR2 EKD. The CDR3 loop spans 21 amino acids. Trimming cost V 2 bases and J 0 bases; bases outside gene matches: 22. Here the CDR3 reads CACDSLPGGPRHGTNTDKLIF. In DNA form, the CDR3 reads TGTGCCTGTGACAGTCTCCCTGGGGGACCCCGACACGGTACTAACACCGATAAACTCATCTTT.

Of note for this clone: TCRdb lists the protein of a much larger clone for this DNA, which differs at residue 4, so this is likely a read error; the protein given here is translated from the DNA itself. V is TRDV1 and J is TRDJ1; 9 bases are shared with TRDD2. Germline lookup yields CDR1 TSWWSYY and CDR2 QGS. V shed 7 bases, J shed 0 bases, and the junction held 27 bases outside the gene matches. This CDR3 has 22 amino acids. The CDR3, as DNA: TGTGCTCTTGAGGCGAGGCCTTCCTACCAACGCAGGGATCCCCTCTACACCGATAAACTCATCTTT. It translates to CALEARPSYQRRDPLYTDKLIF.

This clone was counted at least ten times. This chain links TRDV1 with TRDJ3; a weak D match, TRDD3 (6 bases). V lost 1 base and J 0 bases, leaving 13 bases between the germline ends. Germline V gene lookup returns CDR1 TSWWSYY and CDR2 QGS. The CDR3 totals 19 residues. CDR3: CALGERGDRSSWDTRQMFF. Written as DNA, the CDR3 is TGTGCTCTTGGGGAACGGGGGGACCGGAGCTCCTGGGACACCCGACAGATGTTTTTC.